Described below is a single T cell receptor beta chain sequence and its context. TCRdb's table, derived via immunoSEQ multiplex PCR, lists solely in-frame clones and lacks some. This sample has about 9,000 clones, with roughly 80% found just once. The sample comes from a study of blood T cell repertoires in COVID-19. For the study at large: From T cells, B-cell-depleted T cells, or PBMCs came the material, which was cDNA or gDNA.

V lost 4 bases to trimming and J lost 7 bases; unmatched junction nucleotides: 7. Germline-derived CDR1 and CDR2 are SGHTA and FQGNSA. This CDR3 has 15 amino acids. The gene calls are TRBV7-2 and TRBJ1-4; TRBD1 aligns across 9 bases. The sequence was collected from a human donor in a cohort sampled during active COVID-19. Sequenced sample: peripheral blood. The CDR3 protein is CASSSGTGFSEKLFF. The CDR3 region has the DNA TGTGCCAGCAGCTCAGGGACAGGGTTCAGTGAAAAACTGTTTTTT.